This TCR beta chain originates from a study of blood T cell repertoires in COVID-19. About the study: Whether acute or convalescent, the COVID-19 samples came from the United States, Italy and Spain.

While infection was still active, Seattle patients were enrolled and then followed longitudinally. The CDR3 consists of 15 residues. J was trimmed by 6 bases and V by 2 bases; bases with no gene match: 5. Germline V gives CDR1 KGHSH, CDR2 LQKENI. Using immunoSEQ multiplex PCR, the repertoire was profiled, and TCRdb retains in-frame clones only, with some absent. The data show more than 300,000 clones, approximately 89% seen once. The chain combines TRBV18 with TRBJ2-7, with 12 bases identical to TRBD1. This clonotype originated in a woman in her twenties or thirties with COVID-19, enrolled during active disease. Sequencing was done on a sample of peripheral blood. In nucleotides, the CDR3 is TGTGCCAGCTCACCAATAAGGGACAGGGGGCCCGAGCAGTACTTC. It codes for CASSPIRDRGPEQYF.